This TCR beta chain is drawn from a study of T cell changes during pregnancy in multiple sclerosis. V lost 2 bases and J lost 3, with 8 bases in between. There are 13 residues in the CDR3. Germline V gene sequence: CDR1 KGHSH, CDR2 LQKENI. Repertoires were generated with immunoSEQ multiplex PCR, while TCRdb's copy carries only in-frame clones and drops some. This table holds tens of thousands of clones, roughly 94% found once. J is TRBJ2-7 and V is TRBV18; D gene unclear. The material sequenced was CD4+ T cells from peripheral blood mononuclear cells, taken in the first trimester of pregnancy. This receptor was obtained from a female donor with multiple sclerosis, enrolled in a pregnancy study. CDR3 nucleotide sequence: TGTGCCAGCTCACCAAATCAGGACTACGAGCAGTACTTC. Protein sequence: CASSPNQDYEQYF.